Below are 10 T cell receptor beta chains sequenced from a single sample in a study of response to subunit inactivated influenza vaccine. One entry per CDR3 protein, called by TCRdb with MiXCR from the RT-PCR reads. The sample yields more than 700,000 distinct CDR3 sequences, 21% seen once. The input for sequencing was PBMCs from blood, taken around 5 days after vaccination. These receptors were obtained from a middle-aged man who received an inactivated influenza vaccine.

The J gene is TRBJ2-1, the V gene TRBV20-1, with a weak D call TRBD2 (6 bases). In germline, CDR1 is DFQATT, CDR2 SNEGSKA (reference sequence). Deletions cut 6 bases from V and 0 bases from J, with 18 bases between. This CDR3 comprises 16 residues. The CDR3 loop reads CSARDSTPSSYNEQFF. Written as DNA, the CDR3 is TGCAGTGCGAGGGACTCCACCCCTAGCTCCTACAATGAGCAGTTCTTC.

This clonotype was counted only a few times. This sequence joins TRBV20-1 and TRBJ2-1; D gene unclear. Per germline, CDR1 DFQATT and CDR2 SNEGSKA (reference sequence). The V end was cut by 3 bases, the J end by 4 bases, with 13 bases between. The CDR3 covers 14 residues. The CDR3 DNA reads TGCAGTGCTAGGGAGCAGTTCCTTTACAATGAGCAGTTCTTC. This codes for CSAREQFLYNEQFF.

The chain links TRBV5-5 to TRBJ1-1; no clear D gene. The ends were cut back, 4 bases at V and 5 bases at J, with 12 bases in the middle. The CDR3 extends over 13 amino acids. Germline assignment: CDR1 SGHKS and CDR2 YYEKEE (reference sequence). The chain's CDR3 is CASSTQPGTEAFF. As DNA, the CDR3 is TGTGCCAGCAGCACCCAACCTGGTACTGAAGCTTTCTTT.

This clonotype occurred a few times. The chain employs TRBV25-1 and TRBJ2-7, with a tentative D call TRBD2 (6 bases). Trimming removed 6 bases from V and 0 bases from J, with 12 bases in between. This CDR3 is built from 14 residues. Germline CDR1 MGHDK, CDR2 SYGVNS. This CDR3 is CASSQRRASYEQYF. CDR3 DNA: TGTGCCAGCAGCCAACGGAGGGCCTCCTACGAGCAGTACTTC.

This clonotype was seen only a few times. The J gene is TRBJ2-2, the V gene TRBV20-1; either TRBD1 or TRBD2 may supply D (5 bases each). Germline V gives CDR1 DFQATT, CDR2 SNEGSKA (reference sequence). V gave up 6 bases and J gave up 6 bases, with 20 bases separating them. This CDR3 is built from 15 residues. CDR3 DNA sequence: TGCAGTGCAAGGGCGAGGGGCCGTGGTCCCGGGGAGCTGTTTTTT. This encodes CSARARGRGPGELFF.

The genes are TRBV24-1 and TRBJ2-7; no clear D gene. This CDR3 has 16 amino acids. Germline lookup yields CDR1 KGHDR and CDR2 SFDVKD. V shed 5 bases and J shed 4 bases, with 20 bases lying between them. The CDR3 here is CATSATWADDGYEQYF. The CDR3 bases are TGTGCCACCAGTGCCACCTGGGCGGACGATGGATACGAGCAGTACTTC.

The CDR3 reads CASSQDGLGLRPPTDTQYF. In DNA form, the CDR3 reads TGTGCCAGCAGCCAAGATGGTCTCGGACTAAGGCCTCCCACAGATACGCAGTATTTT. The chain joins TRBV3-1 to TRBJ2-3, with TRBD2 as a possible D gene (6 bases). V lost 0 bases to trimming and J lost 2 bases, with 21 bases between them. Germline CDR1 LGHDT, CDR2 YNNKEL (reference sequence). The CDR3 runs to 19 residues.

V gene TRBV20-1 combines with J gene TRBJ2-1; 8 positions match TRBD1. The CDR3 has 14 residues. Per the germline V gene, CDR1 is DFQATT and CDR2 is SNEGSKA (reference sequence). The V and J ends lost 4 bases and 5 bases, in that order; junction bases with no gene match: 7. The CDR3 sequence: CSAITGTGDNEQFF. Here the CDR3 DNA reads TGCAGTGCTATCACCGGGACAGGTGACAATGAGCAGTTCTTC.

In its sample, this clonotype was seen a few times. The CDR3 region is CASSFKGGNEKLFF. CDR3 DNA sequence: TGTGCCAGCAGTTTTAAAGGGGGTAATGAAAAACTGTTTTTT. The rearrangement uses TRBV12-3 or TRBV12-4 and TRBJ1-4; D is possibly TRBD1 (6 bases). There are 14 residues in the CDR3. Trimming took 3 bases from V and 4 from J, leaving 9 bases between them.

The rearrangement uses TRBV28 and TRBJ2-2; the D is unclear. The CDR3 extends over 12 amino acids. V lost 6 bases, J lost 7 bases, and 9 bases lay in between. CDR1 and CDR2 from the germline V gene are MDHEN and SYDVKM. For the CDR3, the DNA is TGTGCCAGCAGGCCAAGCCACGGGGAGCTGTTTTTT. It is translated as CASRPSHGELFF.